This entry lists 14 T cell receptor beta chains sequenced from one sample in a study of T cell changes during pregnancy in multiple sclerosis. Using immunoSEQ multiplex PCR, the repertoire was profiled, and TCRdb retains in-frame clones only, with some absent. The sample records roughly 40,000 clones, about 94% being singletons. The sequencing used CD4+ T cells from peripheral blood mononuclear cells, collected after pregnancy. The receptor set was obtained from a female donor with multiple sclerosis, enrolled in a pregnancy study.

The chain is built from TRBV7-6 and TRBJ1-1, with D possibly TRBD1 on 5 matching bases. Trimming removed 5 bases at V and 7 bases at J, with 17 bases between. This CDR3 contains 14 residues. The germline gives CDR1 SGHVS, CDR2 FNYEAQ. CDR3 sequence reads: CASSVSLQGLEAFF. In DNA, the CDR3 is TGTGCCAGCAGCGTGAGCCTGCAGGGACTTGAAGCTTTCTTT.

This clone is termed medium-sized. Germline is not matched at one junction end, which may reflect a read error. The chain combines TRBV7-7 with TRBJ1-1; D is possibly TRBD1 (5 bases). The CDR3 spans 13 residues. In germline, CDR1 is SSHAT, CDR2 FNYEAQ (reference sequence). CDR3 DNA: TGTGCTAGCAGCTTAGGACAGAACACTGAAGCTTTCTTT. Its translation is CASSLGQNTEAFF. The full variable domain, rest sourced from reference TRBV7-7 and TRBJ1-1, is GAGVSQSPRYKVTKRGQDVTLRCDPISSHATLYWYQQALGQGPEFLTYFNYEAQPDKSGLPSDRFSAERPEGSISTLTIQRTEQRDSAMYRCASSLGQNTEAFFGQGTRLTVV.

The rearrangement links TRBV29-1 to TRBJ2-5, with 8 positions matching TRBD1. After removal of 5 bases from V and 3 bases from J, the junction contained 8 bases not matched to a gene. CDR1 and CDR2 from the germline V gene are SQVTM and ANQGSEA. The CDR3 contains 14 residues. The CDR3 loop is CSVIGQGAKETQYF. CDR3 sequence (DNA): TGCAGCGTTATTGGCCAGGGGGCAAAAGAGACCCAGTACTTC.

This chain connects TRBV2 to TRBJ2-1; perhaps TRBD1 as D (6 bases). The CDR3 runs to 14 residues. V was cut by 3 bases and J by 2 bases, with 8 bases left in between. The V gene's germline CDR1 is SNHLY and CDR2 FYNNEI. The CDR3: CASSDGGPYNEQFF. The CDR3 nucleotides are TGTGCCAGCAGTGATGGGGGCCCCTACAATGAGCAGTTCTTC.

The genes are TRBV6-5 and TRBJ1-1, with TRBD1 matching over 8 bases. CDR1 is MNHEY, CDR2 SVGAGI, per germline. The CDR3 is 14 residues long. V was pared by 0 bases and J by 5 bases, with 2 bases of the junction left unmatched. The CDR3 sequence: CASSYSGQGTEAFF. The DNA of the CDR3 is TGTGCCAGCAGTTACTCCGGACAGGGTACTGAAGCTTTCTTT.

This clone was observed a single time. This chain uses TRBV19 with TRBJ2-7; TRBD1 matches 7 bases. Germline CDR1 reads LNHDA; CDR2 reads SQIVND (reference sequence). The V gene end was trimmed by 3 bases and the J gene end by 3 bases; junction bases not matched to a gene: 2. There are 13 residues in the CDR3. CDR3 region: CASSIGTDYEQYF. The CDR3 nucleotides are TGTGCCAGTAGTATCGGGACAGACTACGAGCAGTACTTC. Filled out from reference TRBV19 and TRBJ2-7, the complete variable domain reads DGGITQSPKYLFRKEGQNVTLSCEQNLNHDAMYWYRQDPGQGLRLIYYSQIVNDFQKGDIAEGYSVSREKKESFPLTVTSAQKNPTAFYLCASSIGTDYEQYFGPGTRLTVT.

The chain is built from TRBV4-1 and TRBJ1-2, with a tentative D call TRBD1 (6 bases). Germline assignment: CDR1 MGHRA and CDR2 YSYEKL. The CDR3 spans 15 residues. Between the trimmed V and J ends, which lost 4 bases and 4 bases, there was a span of 16 bases. CDR3 coding DNA: TGCGCCAGCAGCCGGGGGGGCAGGGAGAGCTATGGCTACACCTTC. Its protein product is CASSRGGRESYGYTF.

This clone turned up a few times. The gene calls are TRBV6-1 and TRBJ1-5, with 9 bases matching TRBD1. V shed 0 bases and J 6 bases; nucleotides not matched to a gene: 3. Per the germline V gene, CDR1 is MNHNS and CDR2 is SASEGT. This CDR3 is 15 amino acids long. DNA of the CDR3: TGTGCCAGCAGTGAAGCGGGGACAGGGTTTCAGCCCCAGCATTTT. It yields the protein CASSEAGTGFQPQHF.

The V call is TRBV29-1, the J call TRBJ2-7; unclear D gene. CDR1 is SQVTM and CDR2 is ANQGSEA in the germline V gene. Trimming stripped 4 bases from V and 0 bases from J, with 4 bases between. This CDR3 spans 11 amino acids. CDR3 in DNA: TGCAGCGTTGGGCCCTCCTACGAGCAGTACTTC. Encoded protein: CSVGPSYEQYF.

This clone turned up a few times. Other DNA sequences within the sample encode an identical CDR3. The genes are TRBV6-5 and TRBJ1-2; D is unresolved. The CDR3 length is 14 residues. Germline values: CDR1 MNHEY, CDR2 SVGAGI. V was cut by 0 bases and J by 4 bases, with 9 bases left in between. The CDR3 DNA follows: TGTGCCAGCAGTTACTCGACCGGGTTCTATGGCTACACCTTC. Translated: CASSYSTGFYGYTF.

There are a few counts of this clone. The chain uses TRBV6-5 and TRBJ2-2; 7 bases are a match to TRBD1. V shed 0 bases and J 0 bases; nucleotides not matched to a gene: 1. This CDR3 is 16 amino acids long. Germline-derived CDR1 and CDR2 are MNHEY and SVGAGI. Written as DNA, the CDR3 is TGTGCCAGCAGTTACTCAGGGACAGCGAACACCGGGGAGCTGTTTTTT. The encoded protein is CASSYSGTANTGELFF.

The V and J genes are TRBV19 and TRBJ2-3; D is possibly TRBD1 (6 bases). CDR1 is LNHDA, CDR2 SQIVND, per germline (reference sequence). The CDR3 contains 15 residues. Trimming took off 5 bases at V and 1 base at J, with 13 bases between the two ends. CDR3 coding DNA: TGTGCCAGTAGTCGGGACATAGCAGGCACAGATACGCAGTATTTT. Protein product: CASSRDIAGTDTQYF.

This clone occurred once. The V and J genes are TRBV6-5 and TRBJ2-2, with a tentative D call TRBD1 (7 bases). V dropped 6 bases and J dropped 5 bases, with 13 bases sitting between them. The germline V gene encodes CDR1 MNHEY and CDR2 SVGAGI. This CDR3 contains 14 residues. Written as DNA, the CDR3 is TGTGCCAGCAGAGTTTCAGGGGGGACCGGGGAGCTGTTTTTT. Amino acids: CASRVSGGTGELFF.

The genes are TRBV18 and TRBJ1-6, with 7 bases fitting TRBD1. CDR3 length equals 14 residues. Germline V CDR1 and CDR2: KGHSH, LQKENI. With 6 bases clipped from V and 7 bases from J, the junction kept 6 bases outside the gene matches. CDR3 in DNA: TGTGCCAGCTCCGACAGGGTGGGAAATTCACCCCTCCACTTT. Amino acids: CASSDRVGNSPLHF.